This is a list of T cell receptor beta chains from one sample in a study of chemoradiotherapy in HPV16-positive cancers. TCRdb keeps only in-frame clones here, not all; method: immunoSEQ multiplex PCR. The table lists approximately 8,100 clones, around nine tenths of them singletons. The input for sequencing was blood, taken from a patient who underwent chemoradiotherapy. Receptors were obtained from a human donor with HPV-associated anogenital cancer. Both conserved end residues are part of each CDR3. A D gene is named only where the DNA matches it firmly. A clone size is listed for some rows: how often the clone was seen (once, few, many), or a class if it is expanded.

-	TRBV9	TRBJ2-3	-	CASSVQISDTQYF	TGTGCCAGCAGCGTCCAGATCTCAGATACGCAGTATTTT
-	TRBV9	TRBJ2-5	few	CASSVGLGTQYF	TGTGCCAGCAGCGTAGGGTTGGGGACCCAGTACTTC
-	TRBV11-2	TRBJ2-1	-	CASSPGREQFF	TGTGCCAGCAGCCCGGGACGGGAGCAGTTCTTC
TRBD2	TRBV9	TRBJ2-3	few	CASSDGTSGGGDTQYF	TGTGCCAGCAGCGATGGGACTAGCGGGGGAGGCGATACGCAGTATTTT
TRBD1	TRBV2	TRBJ2-3	once	CASTWTGVTDTQYF	TGTGCCAGCACTTGGACAGGGGTCACAGATACGCAGTATTTT
-	TRBV7-2	TRBJ2-3	-	CASSVFFVTDTQYF	TGTGCCAGCAGCGTATTTTTTGTAACGGATACGCAGTATTTT
TRBD1	TRBV29-1	TRBJ1-1	-	CSVRTGRITEAFF	TGCAGCGTCCGGACAGGGAGGATTACTGAAGCTTTCTTT
TRBD1	TRBV14	TRBJ1-1	once	CASSPALGQGVGAFF	TGTGCCAGCAGCCCGGCCCTTGGACAGGGGGTAGGAGCTTTCTTT
-	TRBV5-1	TRBJ2-7	once	CASSRGDGGLNEQYF	TGCGCCAGCAGCAGAGGGGACGGGGGTCTGAACGAGCAGTACTTC
-	TRBV7-9	TRBJ1-6	-	CASSSHDWTGGNSPLHF	TGTGCCAGCAGCTCCCATGATTGGACGGGGGGAAATTCACCCCTCCACTTT
-	TRBV5-1	TRBJ1-3	once	CASSFSGAQTGNTIYF	TGCGCCAGCAGCTTTTCCGGGGCGCAAACTGGAAACACCATATATTTT
TRBD1	TRBV9	TRBJ1-1	-	CASSPTGAGGNTEAFF	TGTGCCAGCAGCCCAACAGGGGCCGGGGGGAACACTGAAGCTTTCTTT
-	TRBV15	TRBJ1-2	-	CATSRAGQLNYGYTF	TGTGCCACCAGCAGGGCAGGACAGCTTAACTATGGCTACACCTTC
-	TRBV7-9	TRBJ1-5	-	CASSFSENQPQHF	TGTGCCAGCAGCTTCTCGGAGAATCAGCCCCAGCATTTT
TRBD2	TRBV7-9	TRBJ2-5	large	CASSPQTGGAEQETQYF	TGTGCCAGCAGCCCCCAAACCGGGGGGGCGGAACAAGAGACCCAGTACTTC
TRBD2	TRBV5-1	TRBJ2-3	-	CASSWPTQAGSTDTQYF	TGCGCCAGCAGCTGGCCCACACAAGCGGGGAGCACAGATACGCAGTATTTT
-	TRBV18	TRBJ2-2	-	CASSPFQGENTGELFF	TGTGCCAGCTCACCATTCCAGGGCGAAAACACCGGGGAGCTGTTTTTT
-	TRBV11-2	TRBJ2-5	-	CASSLYADGTLSETQYF	TGTGCCAGCAGCTTATATGCCGACGGGACCCTTTCAGAGACCCAGTACTTC
-	TRBV7-9	TRBJ1-1	-	CASSLLTNTEAFF	TGTGCCAGCAGCCTCCTGACGAACACTGAAGCTTTCTTT
TRBD2	TRBV6-1	TRBJ2-1	once	CASSGTSGTYNEQFF	TGTGCCAGCAGCGGGACTAGCGGGACCTACAATGAGCAGTTCTTC
TRBD2	TRBV6-5	TRBJ2-5	once	CASKSSGGGETQYF	TGTGCCAGCAAGTCTAGCGGGGGAGGTGAGACCCAGTACTTC
-	TRBV5-1	TRBJ2-7	-	CASGHTTPRYEQYF	TGCGCCAGCGGGCACACGACCCCCCGCTACGAGCAGTACTTC
TRBD1	TRBV19	TRBJ1-5	-	CASSLDRNQPQHF	TGTGCCAGTAGTTTGGACAGGAATCAGCCCCAGCATTTT
TRBD1	TRBV2	TRBJ1-5	-	CAGRETGVFNQPQHF	TGTGCCGGCAGGGAAACAGGGGTTTTCAATCAGCCCCAGCATTTT
-	TRBV28	TRBJ1-1	-	CASSSVNTEAFF	TGTGCCAGCAGTTCGGTGAACACTGAAGCTTTCTTT
TRBD1	TRBV7-8	TRBJ1-3	once	CASSTGQGGTGNTIYF	TGTGCCAGCAGCACCGGACAGGGCGGCACTGGAAACACCATATATTTT